These 18 T cell receptor beta chains were all obtained from the same sample, sequenced in a study of T cells in Graves' hyperthyroidism and ophthalmopathy. TCR beta CDR3 sequences were amplified from RNA transcripts. The TCR CDR3 first-round RT-PCR relied on the HTBI primer set. TCRdb re-analysed the multiplex PCR reads in MiXCR, keeping a single row per CDR3 protein. The table lists 350,000 or so distinct CDR3 sequences, about a sixth of them singletons, with about a third in the top ten. Sequences were obtained from blood. The receptors were sampled from a woman in her thirties with Graves' hyperthyroidism that later progressed to Graves' ophthalmopathy.

The rearrangement links TRBV10-3 to TRBJ2-7; 14 bases are a match to TRBD2. The CDR3 has 17 residues. The germline V gene has CDR1 ENHRY and CDR2 SYGVKD. V was clipped by 5 bases and J by 3 bases; unmatched bases: 9. The chain's CDR3 is CAISSGLAGADLYEQYF. DNA for the CDR3: TGTGCCATCAGTTCGGGACTAGCGGGGGCGGACCTCTACGAGCAGTACTTC.

The CDR3 loop reads CASSPRDSPMSQFF. In DNA, the CDR3 is TGTGCCAGCAGCCCAAGGGACTCGCCAATGTCGCAGTTCTTC. The gene calls are TRBV13 and TRBJ2-1; D is possibly TRBD2 (6 bases). The germline CDR1 and CDR2 sequences are PRHDT and FYEKMQ (reference sequence). Trimming took 5 bases from V and 12 from J, leaving 20 bases between them. The CDR3 is 14 amino acids.

This clonotype was observed a few times. The J gene is TRBJ2-5, the V gene TRBV20-1; D not certain. V lost 3 bases to trimming and J lost 5 bases, with 10 bases between them. Germline values: CDR1 DFQATT, CDR2 SNEGSKA (reference sequence). This CDR3 comprises 12 residues. The CDR3 spells CSARWAGETQYF. In nucleotides, the CDR3 is TGCAGTGCTAGGTGGGCTGGGGAGACCCAGTACTTC.

This clonotype was detected a few times. The rearrangement uses TRBV29-1 and TRBJ1-2; a weak D match, TRBD1 (5 bases). V lost 4 bases to trimming and J lost 6 bases, with 9 bases between them. Germline V gives CDR1 SQVTM, CDR2 ANQGSEA. The CDR3 is made up of 11 amino acids. CDR3 sequence: CSVVVRDGYTF. CDR3 bases: TGCAGCGTTGTGGTCAGGGATGGCTACACCTTC.

This clonotype has only a few counts. This chain links TRBV28 with TRBJ1-5; D is unclear. Trimming took 4 bases from V and 3 from J, leaving 13 bases between them. Germline-derived CDR1 and CDR2 are MDHEN and SYDVKM. The CDR3 spans 15 residues. CDR3 in DNA: TGTGCCAGCAGTTCATTGGCAGGATACAATCAGCCCCAGCATTTT. It is translated as CASSSLAGYNQPQHF.

This clonotype came up many times. The chain employs TRBV27 and TRBJ2-1; D is perhaps TRBD2 (6 bases). The germline V gene encodes CDR1 MNHEY and CDR2 SMNVEV (reference sequence). This CDR3 region has 16 residues. Trimming took 1 base from V and 7 from J, leaving 17 bases between them. The CDR3 DNA reads TGTGCCAGCAGTTTATACGTGGGAGGTATTGATAATGAGCAGTTCTTC. Translated, it gives CASSLYVGGIDNEQFF.

This clonotype was counted ten times or more. The genes are TRBV6-1 and TRBJ1-1; no clear D gene. The CDR3 covers 12 residues. CDR1 is MNHNS, CDR2 SASEGT, per germline. The V and J ends lost 1 base and 10 bases respectively, with 10 bases between them. CDR3 bases: TGTGCCAGCAGTGAAGTTGTCCTCCCAGCTTTCTTT. This sequence encodes CASSEVVLPAFF.

This clonotype was counted a few times. The CDR3 DNA reads TGTGCCAGCAGTTTTAGGCAGGGGATTAACGGGGAGCTGTTTTTT. It is translated as CASSFRQGINGELFF. The chain links TRBV28 to TRBJ2-2; tentative D call: TRBD1 (6 bases). Germline V lookup: CDR1 MDHEN, CDR2 SYDVKM. The CDR3 sequence is 15 residues long. Trimming took off 3 bases at V and 7 bases at J, with 15 bases between the two ends.

This clonotype was observed a handful of times. The chain uses TRBV6-5 and TRBJ1-3; D is undetermined. CDR1 is MNHEY, CDR2 SVGAGI, per germline. Deletions cut 4 bases from V and 3 bases from J, with 10 bases between. This CDR3 has 14 amino acids. CDR3 bases: TGTGCCAGCAGTTTTAGGGAAATTGGAAACACCATATATTTT. It specifies CASSFREIGNTIYF.

The rearrangement links TRBV4-1 to TRBJ2-7, with D possibly being TRBD1 or TRBD2 (5 bases each). V was trimmed by 1 base and J by 7 bases, leaving 17 bases between them. CDR1 and CDR2 (germline): MGHRA, YSYEKL. CDR3 length: 15 residues. The CDR3 sequence is CASSQVGTPYREQYF. The CDR3 DNA follows: TGCGCCAGCAGCCAAGTTGGGACCCCCTATAGAGAGCAGTACTTC.

This clonotype was detected ten times or more. The chain combines TRBV28 with TRBJ1-5; no definite D call. CDR1 is MDHEN, CDR2 SYDVKM, per germline. V was trimmed by 4 bases and J by 1 base, leaving 11 bases between them. The CDR3 sequence is 15 residues long. CDR3 sequence reads: CASSSASGSNQPQHF. In DNA form, the CDR3 reads TGTGCCAGCAGTTCCGCCTCCGGGAGCAATCAGCCCCAGCATTTT.

A note on this clonotype: One end of the junction is discordant with germline, which a read error may explain. The chain couples TRBV28 to TRBJ1-5; D is unclear. The CDR3 is made up of 14 amino acids. Germline V gives CDR1 MDHEN, CDR2 SYDVKM. The CDR3 here is CASRPTGYNRPQHF. Here the CDR3 DNA reads TGTGCCAGCAGACCGACGGGATACAATCGGCCCCAGCATTTT.

This chain joins TRBV6-5 and TRBJ2-1; possible D gene TRBD2, 5 bases. The V gene's germline CDR1 is MNHEY and CDR2 SVGAGI. Trimming removed 0 bases at V and 6 bases at J, with 15 bases between. This CDR3 has 16 amino acids. The CDR3 coding sequence is TGTGCCAGCAGTTACTCGATTCCTTCTGAGGGCAATGAGCAGTTCTTC. The encoded protein is CASSYSIPSEGNEQFF.

The table lists this clonotype with many counts. The V gene is TRBV7-9, the J gene TRBJ2-3; 9 nucleotides match TRBD2. Germline assignment: CDR1 SEHNR and CDR2 FQNEAQ (reference sequence). V was clipped by 2 bases and J by 2 bases; unmatched bases: 2. This CDR3 region has 15 residues. The CDR3 DNA reads TGTGCCAGCAGCTTACTAGCGGGACACACAGATACGCAGTATTTT. Protein product: CASSLLAGHTDTQYF.

This clonotype appeared many times. The rearrangement links TRBV30 to TRBJ2-2; 7 nucleotides line up with TRBD2. Germline V gives CDR1 GTSNPN, CDR2 SVGIG (reference sequence). V lost 1 base and J lost 2; bases outside the gene matches: 10. The CDR3 totals 17 residues. CDR3 residues: CAWSGGLFLGNTGELFF. The CDR3, as DNA: TGTGCCTGGAGTGGGGGACTATTCCTGGGTAACACCGGGGAGCTGTTTTTT.

This clonotype was picked up many times. The chain recombines TRBV2 with TRBJ2-2; D is possibly TRBD2 (5 bases). This CDR3 spans 14 amino acids. V was cut by 5 bases and J by 0 bases, with 7 bases left in between. Germline loops: CDR1 SNHLY, CDR2 FYNNEI. The CDR3 DNA reads as TGTGCCAGCAGTCTAGCCGCGAACACCGGGGAGCTGTTTTTT. Residues: CASSLAANTGELFF.

This clonotype was counted at least ten times. The genes are TRBV27 and TRBJ2-5; 9 positions match TRBD2. The J segment lost 2 bases and the V segment lost 6 bases, leaving 4 bases of the junction unmatched. Germline V gives CDR1 MNHEY, CDR2 SMNVEV (reference sequence). There are 14 residues in the CDR3. Here the CDR3 DNA reads TGTGCCAGCAGCCGGACTAGCGCACAAGAGACCCAGTACTTC. Residues: CASSRTSAQETQYF.

There are many counts of this clonotype. The chain carries TRBV19 and TRBJ1-5, with 7 positions matching TRBD1. The CDR3 covers 14 residues. In germline, CDR1 is LNHDA, CDR2 SQIVND (reference sequence). Trimming removed 7 bases from V and 4 bases from J; junction bases left unmatched: 7. In DNA, the CDR3 is TGTGCCAGTACCGGGACAGCCACTAATCAGCCCCAGCATTTT. Translation: CASTGTATNQPQHF.